This entry concerns a single T cell receptor (beta chain). Per germline, CDR1 SGHVS and CDR2 FQNEAQ. The V end was cut by 0 bases, the J end by 0 bases, with 15 bases between. The CDR3 contains 18 residues. This table comes from immunoSEQ multiplex PCR, and its TCRdb copy is limited to in-frame clones, with some not included. The sample has about 270,000 clones; about 86% are singletons. Enrollment of patients from Seattle took place during active infection, with longitudinal follow-up. This sample was included in a study of blood T cell repertoires in COVID-19. The overall study: Samples of COVID-19 (acute and convalescent) were obtained from the United States, Italy and Spain. The analysed material was cDNA or gDNA that came from T cells, B-cell-depleted T cells, or PBMCs.

Material for sequencing was peripheral blood. The rearrangement joins TRBV7-8 to TRBJ1-5, with unresolved D. The receptor comes from a woman aged 30 to 39 with COVID-19, enrolled during active disease. This CDR3 reads CASSLAGSGTYSNQPQHF. The CDR3 DNA is TGTGCCAGCAGCTTAGCCGGGTCCGGAACCTATAGCAATCAGCCCCAGCATTTT.